Following are 32 T cell receptor beta chains from one sample sequenced in a study of OX40 agonist ivuxolimab in advanced cancers. Data came from immunoSEQ multiplex PCR; TCRdb stores just in-frame clones and leaves some out. The table lists just over 95,000 clones, around 85% of them singletons, with 3% to 4% in the top ten. Sequencing was performed on CD4+ or CD8+ T cells sorted from blood, taken in a trial of the OX40 agonist ivuxolimab. Receptors originate from an adult with an advanced solid tumor such as melanoma, head and neck, liver or kidney cancer.

The chain is built from TRBV14 and TRBJ2-1; D gene ambiguous. Trimming cost V 1 base and J 4 bases, with 11 bases left between them. This CDR3 spans 15 amino acids. Germline loops: CDR1 SGHDN, CDR2 FVKESK. Here the CDR3 DNA reads TGTGCCAGCAGCCAAGGAGAATTAGGGTACAATGAGCAGTTCTTC. This sequence encodes CASSQGELGYNEQFF.

The rearrangement uses TRBV6-6 and TRBJ2-7, with 9 nucleotides matching TRBD1. CDR3 length equals 14 residues. V lost 6 bases to trimming and J lost 4 bases; unmatched junction nucleotides: 7. The V gene's germline CDR1 is MNHNY and CDR2 SVGAGI (reference sequence). This CDR3 reads CASRSSGQGYEQYF. The DNA of the CDR3 is TGTGCCAGCAGATCTTCTGGACAGGGGTACGAGCAGTACTTC.

This clone came up a few times. This chain connects TRBV20-1 to TRBJ2-7; D remains ambiguous. The CDR3 is 11 residues long. Germline V gene data show CDR1 as DFQATT and CDR2 as SNEGSKA (reference sequence). V lost 3 bases to trimming and J lost 3 bases, with 6 bases between them. The CDR3 DNA is TGCAGTGCTAGCTCAGACTACGAGCAGTACTTC. This encodes CSASSDYEQYF.

The V and J genes are TRBV18 and TRBJ2-2, with 8 positions matching TRBD1. Germline-derived CDR1 and CDR2 are KGHSH and LQKENI. This CDR3 spans 15 amino acids. Trimming took 4 bases from V and 1 from J; bases not matched to a gene: 2. CDR3 sequence: CASSLGTGNTGELFF. As DNA, the CDR3 is TGTGCCAGCTCACTAGGGACAGGGAACACCGGGGAGCTGTTTTTT.

Worth noting for this clone: An end of the junction differs from the germline gene, which may be a read error. CDR3 residues: CASSLGGAGELFF. The CDR3, as DNA: TGTGCTAGCAGCTTAGGGGGGGCCGGGGAGCTGTTTTTT. This chain uses TRBV7-7 with TRBJ2-2; D is possibly TRBD2 (7 bases). The CDR3 contains 13 residues. Germline V lookup: CDR1 SSHAT, CDR2 FNYEAQ (reference sequence). Drawing the rest from reference TRBV7-7 and TRBJ2-2, the complete variable domain is GAGVSQSPRYKVTKRGQDVTLRCDPISSHATLYWYQQALGQGPEFLTYFNYEAQPDKSGLPSDRFSAERPEGSISTLTIQRTEQRDSAMYRCASSLGGAGELFFGEGSRLTVL.

The chain joins TRBV7-2 to TRBJ1-1; TRBD1 is a possible D gene (5 bases). The CDR3 runs 13 residues. Germline loops: CDR1 SGHTA, CDR2 FQGNSA. V lost 8 bases and J lost 0, with 10 bases in between. This CDR3 is CASALGLNTEAFF. The CDR3, as DNA: TGTGCCAGCGCCTTGGGGCTGAACACTGAAGCTTTCTTT. The variable domain in full, with the rest retrieved from reference TRBV7-2 and TRBJ1-1, is GAGVSQSPSNKVTEKGKDVELRCDPISGHTALYWYRQSLGQGLEFLIYFQGNSAPDKSGLPSDRFSAERTGGSVSTLTIQRTQQEDSAVYLCASALGLNTEAFFGQGTRLTVV.

V is TRBV11-2 and J is TRBJ2-2, with TRBD1 identical over 7 bases. The germline gives CDR1 SGHAT, CDR2 FQNNGV. Trimming removed 3 bases from V and 5 bases from J; junction bases left unmatched: 9. The CDR3 runs 16 residues. The CDR3 sequence is CASSFFPTGITGELFF. The CDR3 DNA reads as TGTGCCAGCAGCTTCTTTCCGACAGGGATTACCGGGGAGCTGTTTTTT.

The chain links TRBV7-8 to TRBJ2-7; 9 positions match TRBD1. The CDR3 consists of 15 residues. Per germline, CDR1 SGHVS and CDR2 FQNEAQ. With 4 bases clipped from V and 5 bases from J, the junction kept 9 bases outside the gene matches. The CDR3 loop reads CASSSETGGIHEQYF. In DNA form, the CDR3 reads TGTGCCAGCAGCTCCGAAACAGGGGGCATCCACGAGCAGTACTTC. The whole variable domain, filled in from reference TRBV7-8 and TRBJ2-7, reads GAGVSQSPRYKVAKRGQDVALRCDPISGHVSLFWYQQALGQGPEFLTYFQNEAQLDKSGLPSDRFFAERPEGSVSTLKIQRTQQEDSAVYLCASSSETGGIHEQYFGPGTRLTVT.

Comments on this clone: A much larger clone lies a single base off, so this may be a read error. The chain employs TRBV28 and TRBJ2-2, with D hard to call. The CDR3 runs to 11 residues. Trimming pared 5 bases from V and 7 bases from J, leaving 5 bases between. The germline V gene encodes CDR1 MDHEN and CDR2 SYDVKM. CDR3 region: CASSLVGELFF. Here the CDR3 DNA reads TGTGCCAGCAGTCTTGTCGGGGAGCTGTTTTTT.

This chain links TRBV7-9 with TRBJ2-5; D may be TRBD2 (5 bases). The V and J ends lost 6 bases and 9 bases respectively, with 14 bases between them. The germline V gene encodes CDR1 SEHNR and CDR2 FQNEAQ (reference sequence). The CDR3 extends over 12 amino acids. The CDR3 is CASSSREEAQYF. As DNA, the CDR3 is TGTGCCAGCAGTTCTAGAGAGGAGGCCCAGTACTTC. The whole variable domain, filled in from reference TRBV7-9 and TRBJ2-5, reads DTGVSQNPRHKITKRGQNVTFRCDPISEHNRLYWYRQTLGQGPEFLTYFQNEAQLEKSRLLSDRFSAERPKGSFSTLEIQRTEQGDSAMYLCASSSREEAQYFGPGTRLLVL.

This clone was observed at least ten times. This rearrangement joins TRBV7-9 to TRBJ1-2, with D perhaps TRBD1 (5 bases). The V gene's germline CDR1 is SEHNR and CDR2 FQNEAQ (reference sequence). The ends were cut back, 4 bases at V and 7 bases at J, with 19 bases in the middle. The CDR3 consists of 15 residues. The CDR3 spells CASSSSVWGGRGYTF. DNA of the CDR3: TGTGCCAGCAGCTCCTCGGTGTGGGGCGGCCGTGGCTACACCTTC.

The chain combines TRBV4-3 with TRBJ2-1, with 7 positions matching TRBD1. The CDR3 runs 16 residues. Per the germline V gene, CDR1 is LGHNA and CDR2 is YSLEER. V dropped 0 bases and J dropped 9; count of bases not matched to a gene: 11. For the CDR3, the DNA is TGCGCCAGCAGCCAAGATATAGGGACAGTCGCCGGTGAGCAGTTCTTC. This translates into CASSQDIGTVAGEQFF.

This clone was detected a few times. CDR3 DNA sequence: TGTGCCAGCAGTCCTTCGGGGGGGAGAGCTTTCTTT. Amino acid sequence: CASSPSGGRAFF. The chain couples TRBV27 to TRBJ1-1, with a possible D match to TRBD1 (5 bases). Per the germline V gene, CDR1 is MNHEY and CDR2 is SMNVEV (reference sequence). The CDR3 has 12 residues. Trimming left V 5 bases short and J 10 bases short, with 14 bases between.

The V call is TRBV7-9, the J call TRBJ2-7; 7 nucleotides agree with TRBD1. The ends lost 8 bases at V and 5 bases at J; junction bases unmatched: 9. Germline CDR1 is SEHNR and CDR2 is FQNEAQ (reference sequence). The length of the CDR3 is 13 residues. The CDR3 is CASLRAGTDEQYF. The CDR3 DNA is TGTGCCAGCCTAAGGGCAGGGACAGACGAGCAGTACTTC. Looking up the rest from reference TRBV7-9 and TRBJ2-7 gives the full variable domain: DTGVSQNPRHKITKRGQNVTFRCDPISEHNRLYWYRQTLGQGPEFLTYFQNEAQLEKSRLLSDRFSAERPKGSFSTLEIQRTEQGDSAMYLCASLRAGTDEQYFGPGTRLTVT.

The chain employs TRBV11-2 and TRBJ2-1, with D perhaps given as TRBD1 or TRBD2 (6 bases each). With 5 bases removed from V and 2 bases from J, the gap between germline ends came to 13 bases. CDR1 is SGHAT and CDR2 is FQNNGV in the germline V gene. CDR3 length: 15 residues. The CDR3 protein is CASSKNGGAYNEQFF. DNA for the CDR3: TGTGCCAGCAGCAAAAACGGGGGCGCCTACAATGAGCAGTTCTTC.

The rearrangement joins TRBV18 to TRBJ2-7; D not certain. V lost 2 bases to trimming and J lost 0 bases, with 8 bases between them. Germline V CDR1 and CDR2: KGHSH, LQKENI. CDR3 length equals 14 residues. DNA for the CDR3: TGTGCCAGCTCACCATATGCCGGCTCCTACGAGCAGTACTTC. This encodes CASSPYAGSYEQYF.

CDR3 sequence: CASPIAAGELFF. For the CDR3, the DNA is TGTGCCAGCCCAATCGCCGCCGGGGAGCTGTTTTTT. The chain has TRBV7-9 and TRBJ2-2; unclear D gene. Germline CDR1 is SEHNR and CDR2 is FQNEAQ (reference sequence). The CDR3 runs to 12 residues. Trimming left V 8 bases short and J 6 bases short, with 10 bases between.

The chain recombines TRBV19 with TRBJ1-5, with unresolved D. The germline gives CDR1 LNHDA, CDR2 SQIVND (reference sequence). The CDR3 is made up of 16 amino acids. V lost 8 bases and J 5 bases, leaving 22 bases between the germline ends. The CDR3, as DNA: TGTGCCAGTTGCCCCCTTTCTGGGTACATTGATCAGCCCCAGCATTTT. This gives the protein CASCPLSGYIDQPQHF.

The chain carries TRBV7-2 and TRBJ2-1, with D perhaps matching TRBD1 or TRBD2 (6 bases each). Germline CDR1 is SGHTA and CDR2 is FQGNSA. This CDR3 is 14 amino acids long. The V and J ends lost 3 bases and 7 bases respectively, with 13 bases between them. Here the CDR3 DNA reads TGTGCCAGCAGCTTTGGGGGGCTAGGGAATGAGCAGTTCTTC. Translation: CASSFGGLGNEQFF.

The chain couples TRBV6-1 to TRBJ2-5, with 9 nucleotides matching TRBD2. Per germline, CDR1 MNHNS and CDR2 SASEGT. J was trimmed by 7 bases and V by 0 bases; bases with no gene match: 6. CDR3 size: 15 residues. The CDR3 region is CASSEASSGMGTQYF. For the CDR3, the DNA is TGTGCCAGCAGTGAAGCTTCTAGCGGGATGGGGACCCAGTACTTC.

V gene TRBV27 combines with J gene TRBJ2-7, with TRBD1 matching over 7 bases. The germline V gene has CDR1 MNHEY and CDR2 SMNVEV (reference sequence). The V segment lost 8 bases and the J segment 2 bases; nucleotides outside the gene matches: 3. This CDR3 is built from 12 residues. Here the CDR3 DNA reads TGTGCCAGCCGGGACAGTACCTACGAGCAGTACTTC. Translation gives CASRDSTYEQYF.

This sequence joins TRBV7-9 and TRBJ2-1, with no clear D. The V end lost 6 bases, the J end lost 6 bases, and 21 bases lay between the germline ends. CDR1 and CDR2 (germline): SEHNR, FQNEAQ (reference sequence). The CDR3 contains 16 residues. In DNA, the CDR3 is TGTGCCAGCAGTCAGACCTTGGGAAGGGTTTCCAATGAGCAGTTCTTC. Amino acids: CASSQTLGRVSNEQFF.

V usage is TRBV27 and J usage is TRBJ2-3; D might be TRBD1 (6 bases). V lost 5 bases and J 6 bases, leaving 15 bases between the germline ends. Germline CDR1 and CDR2: MNHEY and SMNVEV (reference sequence). The CDR3 is 14 amino acids. The CDR3 nucleotides are TGTGCCAGCAGTCAGGGGCCCCGCCCGGATACGCAGTATTTT. This sequence encodes CASSQGPRPDTQYF.

The chain is built from TRBV5-6 and TRBJ2-5, with D perhaps TRBD1 (6 bases). V dropped 6 bases and J dropped 2 bases, with 11 bases sitting between them. CDR3 length: 13 amino acids. Germline V gives CDR1 SGHDT, CDR2 YYEEEE. The CDR3 nucleotides are TGTGCCAGCACCAGGACAGTACAAGAGACCCAGTACTTC. Its translation: CASTRTVQETQYF. Using reference TRBV5-6 and TRBJ2-5 for the parts outside the CDR3, the full variable domain is DAGVTQSPTHLIKTRGQQVTLRCSPKSGHDTVSWYQQALGQGPQFIFQYYEEEERQRGNFPDRFSGHQFPNYSSELNVNALLLGDSALYLCASTRTVQETQYFGPGTRLLVL.

The J gene is TRBJ1-6, the V gene TRBV6-1, with a weak D call TRBD1 (5 bases). Germline CDR1 reads MNHNS; CDR2 reads SASEGT. CDR3 length: 14 amino acids. The V and J ends lost 7 bases and 8 bases respectively, with 15 bases between them. CDR3 loop: CASNRDAEDSPLHF. For the CDR3, the DNA is TGTGCCAGCAATAGGGACGCGGAGGATTCACCCCTCCACTTT.

This chain joins TRBV27 and TRBJ2-3; 8 bases map to TRBD2. The CDR3 contains 16 residues. The J segment lost 0 bases and the V segment lost 4 bases, leaving 6 bases of the junction unmatched. Germline lookup yields CDR1 MNHEY and CDR2 SMNVEV (reference sequence). The CDR3 loop reads CASSSSGTRSTDTQYF. DNA of the CDR3: TGTGCCAGCAGTTCCTCCGGGACTAGGAGCACAGATACGCAGTATTTT.

The chain combines TRBV11-2 with TRBJ2-7; D is undetermined. The ends were cut back, 1 base at V and 7 bases at J, with 8 bases in the middle. The CDR3 contains 12 residues. CDR1 SGHAT and CDR2 FQNNGV come from the germline V gene. This CDR3 is CASSLGDDEQYF. CDR3 sequence (DNA): TGTGCCAGCAGCTTAGGGGATGATGAGCAGTACTTC.

The chain uses TRBV28 and TRBJ2-5; TRBD1 aligns across 7 bases. V was clipped by 5 bases and J by 3 bases; unmatched bases: 12. The CDR3 contains 16 residues. Germline CDR1 is MDHEN and CDR2 is SYDVKM. CDR3 region: CASSKATGFYEETQYF. CDR3 sequence (DNA): TGTGCCAGCAGTAAAGCGACAGGGTTTTATGAAGAGACCCAGTACTTC. Full variable domain (rest looked up from reference TRBV28 and TRBJ2-5): DVKVTQSSRYLVKRTGEKVFLECVQDMDHENMFWYRQDPGLGLRLIYFSYDVKMKEKGDIPEGYSVSREKKERFSLILESASTNQTSMYLCASSKATGFYEETQYFGPGTRLLVL.

This clone came up once. V gene TRBV7-9 combines with J gene TRBJ2-2; D is possibly TRBD1 (6 bases). The ends were cut back, 4 bases at V and 4 bases at J, with 7 bases in the middle. The CDR3 spans 13 residues. Germline V gene lookup returns CDR1 SEHNR and CDR2 FQNEAQ (reference sequence). Here the CDR3 DNA reads TGTGCCAGCAGCTACAGGGCCACCGGGGAGCTGTTTTTT. This encodes CASSYRATGELFF.

Worth noting for this clone: The germline gene is not matched at one end of the junction; a read error may be the cause. This rearrangement joins TRBV7-7 to TRBJ2-1, with 7 bases identical to TRBD2. The germline V gene has CDR1 SSHAT and CDR2 FNYEAQ (reference sequence). This CDR3 comprises 13 residues. This chain's CDR3 is CASSFLAGGEQFF. Here the CDR3 DNA reads TGTGCTAGCAGCTTTTTAGCGGGTGGCGAGCAGTTCTTC.

The rearrangement links TRBV7-6 to TRBJ1-4; D call uncertain. Trimming pared 3 bases from V and 0 bases from J, leaving 2 bases between. The V gene's germline CDR1 is SGHVS and CDR2 FNYEAQ. CDR3 length equals 13 residues. CDR3 in DNA: TGTGCCAGCAGCTTCGCAACTAATGAAAAACTGTTTTTT. Protein: CASSFATNEKLFF. The full variable domain, its missing parts supplied by reference TRBV7-6 and TRBJ1-4, is GAGVSQSPRYKVTKRGQDVALRCDPISGHVSLYWYRQALGQGPEFLTYFNYEAQQDKSGLPNDRFSAERPEGSISTLTIQRTEQRDSAMYRCASSFATNEKLFFGSGTQLSVL.

The chain couples TRBV21-1 to TRBJ2-7; TRBD2, the table's D call, lacks a check against the DNA. TRBV21-1 is deemed a pseudogene. The CDR3 is made up of 15 amino acids. The CDR3 DNA reads as TGTGCCAGCAGCTCCGAGGCGGGGCCCCCCTACGAGCAGTACTTC. Amino acid sequence: CASSSEAGPPYEQYF.